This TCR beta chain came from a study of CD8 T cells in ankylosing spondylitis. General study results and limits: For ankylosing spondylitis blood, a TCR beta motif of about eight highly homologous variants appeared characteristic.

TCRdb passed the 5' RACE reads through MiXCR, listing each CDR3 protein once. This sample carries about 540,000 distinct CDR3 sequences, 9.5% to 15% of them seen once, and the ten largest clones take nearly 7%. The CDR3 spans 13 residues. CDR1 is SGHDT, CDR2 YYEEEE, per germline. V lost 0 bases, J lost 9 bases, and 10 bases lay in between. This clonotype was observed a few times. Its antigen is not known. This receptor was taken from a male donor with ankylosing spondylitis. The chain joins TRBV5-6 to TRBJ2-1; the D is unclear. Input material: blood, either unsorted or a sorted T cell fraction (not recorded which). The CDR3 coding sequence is TGTGCCAGCAGCTTGGTGGGTTCTGGTGAGCAGTTCTTC. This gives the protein CASSLVGSGEQFF.